The sequence of this T cell receptor beta chain was determined in a study of CXCR3-negative and CXCR3-positive naive CD8 T cells. Study-level background: Around 130 million TRB reads were obtained overall (about 1.5 +/- 0.3 million per library). Study-level points and caveats: In both naive subsets diversity was comparably high, whereas memory CD8+ cells showed much lower diversity. Researchers reported similar TRBV-TRBJ usage in naive CXCR3-negative and CXCR3-positive cells, though memory differed.

As regards this clonotype: Its antigen is still unknown.

In germline, CDR1 is SQVTM, CDR2 ANQGSEA. CDR3 size: 12 residues. UMI-labeled 5' RACE yielded the TRB cDNA libraries. TCRdb reprocessed the 5' RACE reads, keeping one entry per CDR3 protein, no DNA. There are roughly 40,000 distinct CDR3 sequences in the sample, with 6.5% to 8.5% held by the top ten. This chain links TRBV29-1 with TRBJ2-5; with no DNA, the TCRdb D assignment of TRBD2 cannot be verified. The receptor was isolated from a human donor in good health. Some clones in this sample may be carry-over from other donors' samples. The specimen was memory CD8+ T cells from blood. This CDR3 is CSVGRGGETQYF.